The clone carrying this T cell receptor (beta chain) was recorded at least ten times. The antigen is unknown. One end of the junction is discordant with germline, which a read error may explain. Sequencing runs each generated in excess of 190 million TCR-beta sequences derived from 15-18 subjects. From the 5' RACE reads, TCRdb called clonotypes with MiXCR, one entry per CDR3 protein. The repertoire includes tens of thousands of distinct CDR3 sequences, 4.3% of them detected once, and approximately 5.7% sits in the top ten. Time point: longitudinal time-point 3. The unsorted libraries were produced from 2 million PBMCs held at -80 C. The CDR3 covers 13 residues. The germline CDR1 and CDR2 sequences are SQVTM and ANQGSEA. The sample is drawn from a study of neurological immune-mediated disorders. Study-wide results and limits: A possible signature appeared as one related-CDR3 cluster, in which phylogenetic grouping placed the repertoires of 18 of 34 multiple sclerosis patients.

This rearrangement joins TRBV29-1 to TRBJ2-7, with 7 bases identical to TRBD1. Source material: PBMCs. The receptor was isolated from a woman aged 55-69 years with multiple sclerosis. This CDR3 is CSAEKGGVNEQYF. In DNA, the CDR3 is TGCAGCGCTGAAAAAGGGGGCGTCAACGAGCAGTACTTC.